This T cell receptor (beta chain) was captured by sequencing in a study of shared clonotypes between healthy human individuals. The CDR3 loop spans 14 amino acids. Germline V gene lookup returns CDR1 SGHRS and CDR2 YFSETQ. The V and J ends lost 2 bases and 7 bases respectively, with 10 bases between them. The authors distributed each subset's genomic DNA evenly over several immunoSEQ plates. Measured with immunoSEQ multiplex PCR; TCRdb has only the in-frame clones, and not every one. Among roughly 2.6 million clones listed, over 85% were seen once. The sequenced material came from naive CD4+ T cells sorted from blood. The subset was: CD45RA+ positively selected. V is TRBV5-1 and J is TRBJ1-6; a weak D match, TRBD1 (5 bases). The origin of this receptor is a man between 18 and 29 years old in good health. CDR3 residues: CASSLGAENSPLHF. CDR3 bases: TGCGCCAGCAGCTTAGGGGCGGAAAATTCACCCCTCCACTTT.